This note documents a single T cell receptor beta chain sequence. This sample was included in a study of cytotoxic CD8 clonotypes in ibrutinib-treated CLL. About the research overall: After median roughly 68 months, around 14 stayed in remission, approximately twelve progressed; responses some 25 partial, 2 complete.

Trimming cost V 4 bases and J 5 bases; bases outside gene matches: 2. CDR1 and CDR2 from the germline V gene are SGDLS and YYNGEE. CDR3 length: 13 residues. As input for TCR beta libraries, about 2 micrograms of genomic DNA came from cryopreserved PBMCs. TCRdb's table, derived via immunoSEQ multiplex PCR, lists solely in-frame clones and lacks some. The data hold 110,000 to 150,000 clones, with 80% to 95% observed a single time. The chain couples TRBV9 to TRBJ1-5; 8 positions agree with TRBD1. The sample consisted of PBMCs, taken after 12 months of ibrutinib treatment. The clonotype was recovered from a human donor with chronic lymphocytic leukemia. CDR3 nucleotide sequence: TGTGCCAGCAGCCCAGGGGGCGATCAGCCCCAGCATTTT. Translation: CASSPGGDQPQHF.